This T cell receptor beta chain emerged from a study of early T cells in non-severe SARS-CoV-2 infection. Trimming shortened V by 2 bases and J by 2 bases, and 3 bases separated the two germline ends. Germline V gene sequence: CDR1 SGHDN, CDR2 FVKESK. This CDR3 is built from 13 residues. Individual cDNA molecules received unique molecular identifiers during library preparation. TCRdb independently ran MiXCR on the 5' RACE reads; one entry per CDR3 protein. The table records 100,000 to 130,000 distinct CDR3 sequences, roughly 12% of them present only once. This clonotype was recorded a few times. The V call is TRBV14, the J call TRBJ2-2; D not certain. This TCR was recovered from an adult who was a healthcare worker with PCR-confirmed SARS-CoV-2 infection or an uninfected control (not recorded which). Material for sequencing was whole blood. The CDR3 here is CASSQRNTGELFF. The CDR3 nucleotides read TGTGCCAGCAGCCAACGTAACACCGGGGAGCTGTTTTTT.